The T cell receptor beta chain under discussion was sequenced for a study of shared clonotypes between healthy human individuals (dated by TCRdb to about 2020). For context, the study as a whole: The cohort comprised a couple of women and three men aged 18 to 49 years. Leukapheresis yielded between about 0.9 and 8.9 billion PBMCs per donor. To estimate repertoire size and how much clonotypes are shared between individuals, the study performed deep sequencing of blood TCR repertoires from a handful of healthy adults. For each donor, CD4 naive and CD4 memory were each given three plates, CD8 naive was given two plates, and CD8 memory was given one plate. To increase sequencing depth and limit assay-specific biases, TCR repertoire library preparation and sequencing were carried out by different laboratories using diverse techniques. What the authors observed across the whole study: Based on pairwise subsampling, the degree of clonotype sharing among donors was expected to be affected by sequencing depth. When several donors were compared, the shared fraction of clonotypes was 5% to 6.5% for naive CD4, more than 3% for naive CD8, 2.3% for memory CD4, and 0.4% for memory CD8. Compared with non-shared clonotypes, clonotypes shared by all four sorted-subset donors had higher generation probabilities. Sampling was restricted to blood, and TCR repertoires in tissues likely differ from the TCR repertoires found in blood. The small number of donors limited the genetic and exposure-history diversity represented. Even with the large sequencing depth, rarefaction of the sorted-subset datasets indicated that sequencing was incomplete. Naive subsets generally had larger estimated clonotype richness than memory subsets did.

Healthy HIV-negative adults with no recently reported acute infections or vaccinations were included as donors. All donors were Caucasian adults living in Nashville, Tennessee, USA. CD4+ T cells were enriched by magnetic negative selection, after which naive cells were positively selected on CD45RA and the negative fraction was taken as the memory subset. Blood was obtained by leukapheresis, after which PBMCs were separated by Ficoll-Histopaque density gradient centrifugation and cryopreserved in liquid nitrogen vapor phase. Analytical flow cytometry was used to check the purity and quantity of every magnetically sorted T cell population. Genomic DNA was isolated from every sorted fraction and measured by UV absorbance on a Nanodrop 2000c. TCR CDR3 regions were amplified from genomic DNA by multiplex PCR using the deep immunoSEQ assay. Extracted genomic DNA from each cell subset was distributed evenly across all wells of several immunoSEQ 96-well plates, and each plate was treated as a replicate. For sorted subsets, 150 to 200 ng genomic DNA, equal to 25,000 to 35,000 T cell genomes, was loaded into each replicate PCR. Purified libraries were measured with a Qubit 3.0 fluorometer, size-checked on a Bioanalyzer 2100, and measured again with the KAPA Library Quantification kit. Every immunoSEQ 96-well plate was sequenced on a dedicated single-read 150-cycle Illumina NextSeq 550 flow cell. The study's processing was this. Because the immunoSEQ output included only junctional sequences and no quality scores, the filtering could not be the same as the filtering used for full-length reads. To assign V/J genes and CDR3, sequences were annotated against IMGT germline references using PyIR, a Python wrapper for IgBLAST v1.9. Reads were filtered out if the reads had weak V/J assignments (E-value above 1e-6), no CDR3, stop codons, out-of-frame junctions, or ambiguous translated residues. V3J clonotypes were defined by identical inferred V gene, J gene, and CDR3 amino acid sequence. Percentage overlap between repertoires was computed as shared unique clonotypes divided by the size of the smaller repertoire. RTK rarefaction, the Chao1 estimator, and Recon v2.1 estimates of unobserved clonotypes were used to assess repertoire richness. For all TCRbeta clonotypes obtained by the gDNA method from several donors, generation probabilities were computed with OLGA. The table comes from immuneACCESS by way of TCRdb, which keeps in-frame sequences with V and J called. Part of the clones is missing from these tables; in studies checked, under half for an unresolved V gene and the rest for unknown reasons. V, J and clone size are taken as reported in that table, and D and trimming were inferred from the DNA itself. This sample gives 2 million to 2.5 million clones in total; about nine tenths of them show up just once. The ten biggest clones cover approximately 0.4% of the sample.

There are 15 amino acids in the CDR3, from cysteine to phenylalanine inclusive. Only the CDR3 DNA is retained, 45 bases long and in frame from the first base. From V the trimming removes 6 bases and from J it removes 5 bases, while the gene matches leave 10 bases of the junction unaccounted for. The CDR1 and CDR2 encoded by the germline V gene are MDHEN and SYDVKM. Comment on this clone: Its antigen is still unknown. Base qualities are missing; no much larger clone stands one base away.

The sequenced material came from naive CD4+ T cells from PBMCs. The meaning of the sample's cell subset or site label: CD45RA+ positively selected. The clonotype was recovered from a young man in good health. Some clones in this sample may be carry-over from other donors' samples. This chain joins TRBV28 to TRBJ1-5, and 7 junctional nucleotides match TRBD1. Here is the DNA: TGTGCCAGCAGCAATACAGGGGAATTTGATCAGCCCCAGCATTTT. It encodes CASSNTGEFDQPQHF.